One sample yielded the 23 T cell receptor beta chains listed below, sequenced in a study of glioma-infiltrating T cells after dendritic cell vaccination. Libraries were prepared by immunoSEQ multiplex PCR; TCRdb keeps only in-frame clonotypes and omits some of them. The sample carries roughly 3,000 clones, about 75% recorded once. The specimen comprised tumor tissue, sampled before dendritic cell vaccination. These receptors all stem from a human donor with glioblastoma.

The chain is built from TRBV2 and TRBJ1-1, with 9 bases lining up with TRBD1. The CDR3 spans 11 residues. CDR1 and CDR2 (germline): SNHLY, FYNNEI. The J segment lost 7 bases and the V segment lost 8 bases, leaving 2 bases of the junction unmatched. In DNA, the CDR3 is TGTGCCAGCTTGGGACAGGGTGAAGCTTTCTTT. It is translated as CASLGQGEAFF.

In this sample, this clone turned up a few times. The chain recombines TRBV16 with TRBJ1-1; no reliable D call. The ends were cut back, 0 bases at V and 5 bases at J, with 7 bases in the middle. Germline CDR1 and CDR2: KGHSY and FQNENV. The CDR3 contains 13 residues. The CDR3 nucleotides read TGTGCCAGCAGCCAATCAGGCGGTACTGAAGCTTTCTTT. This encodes CASSQSGGTEAFF.

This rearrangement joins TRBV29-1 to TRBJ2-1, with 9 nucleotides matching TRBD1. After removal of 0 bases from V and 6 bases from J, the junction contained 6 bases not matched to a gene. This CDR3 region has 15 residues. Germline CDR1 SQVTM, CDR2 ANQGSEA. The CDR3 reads CSVEEGGQGSNEQFF. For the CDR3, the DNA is TGCAGCGTTGAAGAGGGGGGACAGGGTAGCAATGAGCAGTTCTTC.

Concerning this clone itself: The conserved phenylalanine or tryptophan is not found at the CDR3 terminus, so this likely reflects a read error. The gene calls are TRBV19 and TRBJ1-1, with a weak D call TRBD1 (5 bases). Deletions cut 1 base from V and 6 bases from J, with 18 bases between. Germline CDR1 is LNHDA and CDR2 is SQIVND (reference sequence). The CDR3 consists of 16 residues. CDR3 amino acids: CASSIGGVGEVAEAFL. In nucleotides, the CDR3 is TGTGCCAGTAGTATAGGAGGGGTTGGGGAGGTAGCTGAAGCTTTCCTT.

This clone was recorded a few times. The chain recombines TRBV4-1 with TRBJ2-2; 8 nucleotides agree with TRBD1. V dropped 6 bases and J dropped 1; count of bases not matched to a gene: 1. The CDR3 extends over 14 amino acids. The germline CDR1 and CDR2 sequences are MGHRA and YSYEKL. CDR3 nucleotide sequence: TGCGCCAGCAGAGGGACAGGGAACACCGGGGAGCTGTTTTTT. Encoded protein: CASRGTGNTGELFF.

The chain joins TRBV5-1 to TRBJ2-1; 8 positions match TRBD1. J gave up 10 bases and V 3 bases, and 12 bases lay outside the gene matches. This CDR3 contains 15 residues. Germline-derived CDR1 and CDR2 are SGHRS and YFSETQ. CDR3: CASSSRQGPNREQFF. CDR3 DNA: TGCGCCAGCAGCTCCCGACAGGGGCCGAATAGAGAGCAGTTCTTC.

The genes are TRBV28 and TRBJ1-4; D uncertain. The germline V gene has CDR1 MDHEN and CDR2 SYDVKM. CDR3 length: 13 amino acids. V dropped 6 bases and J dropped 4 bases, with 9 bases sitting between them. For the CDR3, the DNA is TGTGCCAGCAGCCAGACACGTAATGAAAAACTGTTTTTT. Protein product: CASSQTRNEKLFF.

For the CDR3, the DNA is TGTGCCAGCAGCGTTTATAAGGGGGGGGCTGGTAGGAACACTGAAGCTTTCTTT. It encodes CASSVYKGGAGRNTEAFF. The chain uses TRBV21-1 and TRBJ1-1. TRBV21-1 is described as a pseudogene. The CDR3 totals 18 residues.

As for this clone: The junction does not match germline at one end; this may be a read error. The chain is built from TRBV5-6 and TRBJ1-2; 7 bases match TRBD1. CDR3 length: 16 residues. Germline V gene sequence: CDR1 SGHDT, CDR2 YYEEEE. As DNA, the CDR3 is TGTGCCAGCACCTTGCACGGACAGGAGATTAACTATGGCTACACCTTC. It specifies CASTLHGQEINYGYTF.

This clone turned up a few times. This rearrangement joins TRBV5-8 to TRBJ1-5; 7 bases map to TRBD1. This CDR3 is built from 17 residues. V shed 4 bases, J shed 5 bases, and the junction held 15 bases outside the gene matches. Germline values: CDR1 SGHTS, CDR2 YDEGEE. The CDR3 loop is CASSPGVAGGWDQPQHF. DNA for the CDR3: TGTGCCAGCAGCCCGGGGGTAGCAGGGGGTTGGGATCAGCCCCAGCATTTT.

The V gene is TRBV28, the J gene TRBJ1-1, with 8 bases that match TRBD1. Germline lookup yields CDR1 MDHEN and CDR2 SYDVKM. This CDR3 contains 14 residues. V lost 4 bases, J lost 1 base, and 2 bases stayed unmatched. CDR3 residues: CASSWTGRNTEAFF. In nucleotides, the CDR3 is TGTGCCAGCAGTTGGACAGGGAGGAACACTGAAGCTTTCTTT.

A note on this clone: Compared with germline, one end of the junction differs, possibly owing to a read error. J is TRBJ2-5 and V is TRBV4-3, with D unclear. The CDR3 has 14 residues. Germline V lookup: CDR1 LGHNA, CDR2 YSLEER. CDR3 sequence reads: CASSKEGVGETQYF. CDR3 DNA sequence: TGCGCCAGCAGCAAAGAAGGAGTAGGTGAGACCCAGTACTTC.

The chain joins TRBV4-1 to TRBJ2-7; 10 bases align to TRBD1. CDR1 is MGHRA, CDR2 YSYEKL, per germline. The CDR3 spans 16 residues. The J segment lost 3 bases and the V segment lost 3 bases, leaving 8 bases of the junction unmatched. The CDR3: CASSHSPGTGVYEQYF. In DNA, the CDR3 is TGCGCCAGCAGCCATAGTCCTGGGACAGGGGTCTACGAGCAGTACTTC.

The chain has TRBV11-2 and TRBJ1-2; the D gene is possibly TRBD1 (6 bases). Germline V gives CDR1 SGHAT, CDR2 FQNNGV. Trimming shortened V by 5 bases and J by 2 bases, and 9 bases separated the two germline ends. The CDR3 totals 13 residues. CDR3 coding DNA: TGTGCCAGCAGCCCGGGACACAACTATGGCTACACCTTC. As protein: CASSPGHNYGYTF.

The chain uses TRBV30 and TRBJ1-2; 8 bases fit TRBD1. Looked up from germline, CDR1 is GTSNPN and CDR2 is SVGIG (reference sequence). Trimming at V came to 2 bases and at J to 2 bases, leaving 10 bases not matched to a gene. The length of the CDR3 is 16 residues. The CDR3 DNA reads TGTGCCTGGAGTACCAATTCGGGACAGGTCAACTATGGCTACACCTTC. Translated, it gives CAWSTNSGQVNYGYTF. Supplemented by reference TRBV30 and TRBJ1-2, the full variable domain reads SQTIHQWPATLVQPVGSPLSLECTVEGTSNPNLYWYRQAAGRGLQLLFYSVGIGQISSEVPQNLSASRPQDRQFILSSKKLLLSDSGFYLCAWSTNSGQVNYGYTFGSGTRLTVV.

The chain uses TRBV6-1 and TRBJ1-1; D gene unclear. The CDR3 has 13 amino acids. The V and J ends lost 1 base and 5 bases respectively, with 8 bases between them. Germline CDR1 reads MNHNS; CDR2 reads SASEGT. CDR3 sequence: CASSEGPWTEAFF. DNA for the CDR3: TGTGCCAGCAGTGAAGGGCCATGGACTGAAGCTTTCTTT.

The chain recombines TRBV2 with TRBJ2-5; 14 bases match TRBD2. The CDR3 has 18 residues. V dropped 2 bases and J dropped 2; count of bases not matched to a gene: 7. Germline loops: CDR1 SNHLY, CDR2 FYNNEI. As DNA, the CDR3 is TGTGCCAGCAGTGAAACGGGACTAGCGGGGGCCATGCAAGAGACCCAGTACTTC. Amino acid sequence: CASSETGLAGAMQETQYF.

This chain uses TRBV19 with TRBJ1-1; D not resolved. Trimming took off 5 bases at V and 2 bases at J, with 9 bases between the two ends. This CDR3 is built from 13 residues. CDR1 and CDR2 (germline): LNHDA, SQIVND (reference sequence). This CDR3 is CASSSVHNTEAFF. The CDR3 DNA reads TGTGCCAGTAGTTCAGTCCACAACACTGAAGCTTTCTTT.

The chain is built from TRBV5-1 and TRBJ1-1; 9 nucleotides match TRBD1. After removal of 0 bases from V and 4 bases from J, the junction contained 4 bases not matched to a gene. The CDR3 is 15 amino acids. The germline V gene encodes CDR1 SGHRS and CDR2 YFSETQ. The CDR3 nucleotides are TGCGCCAGCAGCTTGGAAGACAGGGGGATCACTGAAGCTTTCTTT. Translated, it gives CASSLEDRGITEAFF.

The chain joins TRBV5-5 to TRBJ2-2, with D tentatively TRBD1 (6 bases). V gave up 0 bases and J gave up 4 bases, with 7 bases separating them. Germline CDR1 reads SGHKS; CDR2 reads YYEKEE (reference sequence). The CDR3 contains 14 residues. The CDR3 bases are TGTGCCAGCAGCTTGGTGGACAGCACCGGGGAGCTGTTTTTT. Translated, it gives CASSLVDSTGELFF.

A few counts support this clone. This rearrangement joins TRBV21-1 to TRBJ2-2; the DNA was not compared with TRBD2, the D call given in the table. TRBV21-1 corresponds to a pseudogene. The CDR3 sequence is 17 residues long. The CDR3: CASSSRCSAGSTGELFF. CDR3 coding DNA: TGTGCCAGCAGCTCCCGTTGTTCGGCGGGGTCTACCGGGGAGCTGTTTTTT.

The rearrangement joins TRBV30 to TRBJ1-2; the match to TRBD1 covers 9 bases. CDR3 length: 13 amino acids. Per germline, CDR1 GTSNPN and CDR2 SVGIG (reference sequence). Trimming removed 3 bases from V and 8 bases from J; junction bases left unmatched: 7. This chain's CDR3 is CAWRLGTGRGYTF. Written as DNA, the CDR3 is TGTGCCTGGAGACTTGGGACAGGGCGCGGCTACACCTTC.

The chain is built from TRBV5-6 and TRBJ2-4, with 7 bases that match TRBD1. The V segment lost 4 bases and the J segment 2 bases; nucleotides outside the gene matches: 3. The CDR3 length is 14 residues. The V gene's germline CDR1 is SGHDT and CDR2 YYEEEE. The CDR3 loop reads CASSPTGSKNIQYF. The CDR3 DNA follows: TGTGCCAGCAGCCCGACAGGGTCCAAAAACATTCAGTACTTC.